The 22 T cell receptor beta chains listed next were all sequenced from one sample in a study of T cell changes during pregnancy in multiple sclerosis. The assay was immunoSEQ multiplex PCR, and TCRdb's table has in-frame clones only and misses some. The repertoire holds approximately 40,000 clones, with about 91% as singletons. The sequenced sample was CD4+ T cells from peripheral blood mononuclear cells, obtained in the third trimester of pregnancy. These receptors all stem from a female donor with multiple sclerosis, enrolled in a pregnancy study.

This clone has a single count. The V gene is TRBV6-5, the J gene TRBJ2-7; TRBD2 matches 10 bases. V lost 4 bases to trimming and J lost 2 bases; unmatched junction nucleotides: 2. The CDR3 contains 14 residues. Germline V CDR1 and CDR2: MNHEY, SVGAGI. CDR3 coding DNA: TGTGCCAGCAGTTCTCTAGCGGGAGCCTACGAGCAGTACTTC. This encodes CASSSLAGAYEQYF.

This sequence joins TRBV5-4 and TRBJ2-5; the match to TRBD1 covers 7 bases. The V and J ends lost 6 bases and 5 bases, in that order; junction bases with no gene match: 10. The CDR3 is 14 amino acids. Germline CDR1 SGHNT, CDR2 YYREEE (reference sequence). CDR3 DNA: TGTGCCAGCACCCAGGGGGAGTTGAGGGAGACCCAGTACTTC. Translation gives CASTQGELRETQYF.

The chain carries TRBV5-5 and TRBJ1-1; 7 nucleotides match TRBD1. The ends lost 2 bases at V and 8 bases at J; junction bases unmatched: 9. Germline loops: CDR1 SGHKS, CDR2 YYEKEE (reference sequence). The CDR3 contains 14 residues. DNA of the CDR3: TGTGCCAGCAGCTTTCCCCCAGGGGGGAGGGAAGCTTTCTTT. Translating it yields CASSFPPGGREAFF.

The chain has TRBV5-1 and TRBJ2-7, with D uncertain. The length of the CDR3 is 14 residues. V lost 2 bases, J lost 0 bases, and 9 bases lay in between. Germline lookup yields CDR1 SGHRS and CDR2 YFSETQ. The CDR3 DNA sequence: TGCGCCAGCAGCTTTCAACAGAGCTCCTACGAGCAGTACTTC. Residues: CASSFQQSSYEQYF.

The chain employs TRBV7-2 and TRBJ2-7; unclear D gene. Trimming pared 0 bases from V and 0 bases from J, leaving 9 bases between. This CDR3 has 15 residues. CDR1 is SGHTA, CDR2 FQGNSA, per germline. CDR3 nucleotide sequence: TGTGCCAGCAGCTTAGCGGCGGCGAGCTCCTACGAGCAGTACTTC. It yields the protein CASSLAAASSYEQYF.

The J gene is TRBJ2-3, the V gene TRBV7-3, with a weak D call TRBD1 (6 bases). This CDR3 has 13 amino acids. Trimming pared 6 bases from V and 8 bases from J, leaving 15 bases between. Germline V gene sequence: CDR1 SGHTA, CDR2 FQGTGA. The CDR3 here is CASSSGGVSTQYF. The CDR3 nucleotides are TGTGCCAGCAGTTCTGGGGGCGTGTCTACGCAGTATTTT. The full variable domain, rest sourced from reference TRBV7-3 and TRBJ2-3, is GAGVSQTPSNKVTEKGKYVELRCDPISGHTALYWYRQSLGQGPEFLIYFQGTGAADDSGLPNDRFFAVRPEGSVSTLKIQRTERGDSAVYLCASSSGGVSTQYFGPGTRLTVL.

The rearrangement joins TRBV28 to TRBJ2-7; 7 nucleotides match TRBD1. With V trimmed by 7 bases and J by 2 bases, 5 bases remained unmatched. From germline, CDR1 is MDHEN and CDR2 SYDVKM. The CDR3 extends over 13 amino acids. The CDR3: CASTRDRTYEQYF. CDR3 DNA: TGTGCCAGCACCAGGGACAGAACCTACGAGCAGTACTTC.

This chain uses TRBV18 with TRBJ2-7, with TRBD1 matching 10 bases. CDR1 and CDR2 (germline): KGHSH, LQKENI. The CDR3 covers 14 residues. The trim removed 5 bases at V and 5 bases at J, leaving 6 bases unmatched. The CDR3 here is CASSNRDRGNEQYF. In nucleotides, the CDR3 is TGTGCCAGCTCAAACCGGGACAGGGGCAACGAGCAGTACTTC.

Written as DNA, the CDR3 is TGCAGCGTCCAAGGGCGGGGACAGGGGCCTTGGGAGCAGTACTTC. As protein: CSVQGRGQGPWEQYF. The chain employs TRBV29-1 and TRBJ2-7, with 10 bases identical to TRBD1. In germline, CDR1 is SQVTM, CDR2 ANQGSEA. The ends lost 6 bases at V and 7 bases at J; junction bases unmatched: 15. The CDR3 contains 15 residues.

V and J are TRBV19 and TRBJ1-6; TRBD1 agrees at 7 bases. With V trimmed by 9 bases and J by 7 bases, 9 bases remained unmatched. Germline V CDR1 and CDR2: LNHDA, SQIVND (reference sequence). CDR3 length equals 14 residues. In nucleotides, the CDR3 is TGTGCCAGCCACAGGGGCCCGAAGAATTCACCCCTCCACTTT. Translating gives CASHRGPKNSPLHF. The full variable domain, rest sourced from reference TRBV19 and TRBJ1-6, is DGGITQSPKYLFRKEGQNVTLSCEQNLNHDAMYWYRQDPGQGLRLIYYSQIVNDFQKGDIAEGYSVSREKKESFPLTVTSAQKNPTAFYLCASHRGPKNSPLHFGNGTRLTVT.

This clone came up once. This sequence joins TRBV2 and TRBJ2-1; 8 bases are a match to TRBD2. In germline, CDR1 is SNHLY, CDR2 FYNNEI. The CDR3 contains 12 residues. The V and J ends lost 7 bases and 10 bases, in that order; junction bases with no gene match: 6. The CDR3 DNA reads TGTGCCAGCAAAAGTAGCGGGACCGAGCAGTTCTTC. Protein: CASKSSGTEQFF.

V and J are TRBV11-2 and TRBJ1-2; D is ambiguous. With 4 bases removed from V and 0 bases from J, the gap between germline ends came to 6 bases. This CDR3 comprises 13 residues. Germline V gene lookup returns CDR1 SGHAT and CDR2 FQNNGV. CDR3 in amino acids: CASSSSANYGYTF. The CDR3 DNA reads as TGTGCCAGCAGCTCCTCAGCTAACTATGGCTACACCTTC.

The V and J genes are TRBV5-1 and TRBJ1-3, with 11 nucleotides matching TRBD1. This CDR3 is 18 amino acids long. With 4 bases clipped from V and 2 bases from J, the junction kept 11 bases outside the gene matches. In germline, CDR1 is SGHRS, CDR2 YFSETQ. The CDR3: CASSLGTGGPIAGNTIYF. The CDR3 DNA follows: TGCGCCAGCAGCCTCGGGACAGGGGGTCCGATAGCTGGAAACACCATATATTTT.

V gene TRBV6-1 combines with J gene TRBJ2-3; D is perhaps TRBD1 (5 bases). The ends were cut back, 4 bases at V and 0 bases at J, with 5 bases in the middle. This CDR3 has 13 residues. The germline V gene has CDR1 MNHNS and CDR2 SASEGT. The CDR3 region is CASSAGSTDTQYF. Written as DNA, the CDR3 is TGTGCCAGCAGTGCAGGGAGCACAGATACGCAGTATTTT.

This clone was seen only once. The chain carries TRBV11-2 and TRBJ2-1; 7 bases align to TRBD2. This CDR3 has 17 amino acids. Germline V gene data show CDR1 as SGHAT and CDR2 as FQNNGV. V was clipped by 0 bases and J by 2 bases; unmatched bases: 7. The CDR3 spells CASSLELGGSPYNEQFF. In nucleotides, the CDR3 is TGTGCCAGCAGCTTAGAACTCGGCGGGAGCCCCTACAATGAGCAGTTCTTC.

The rearrangement joins TRBV18 to TRBJ2-7; maybe TRBD2 (6 bases). Germline V lookup: CDR1 KGHSH, CDR2 LQKENI. V lost 5 bases, J lost 0 bases, and 14 bases lay in between. This CDR3 has 15 residues. The chain's CDR3 is CASSWGDQPSYEQYF. The CDR3 DNA is TGTGCCAGCTCATGGGGGGATCAACCCTCCTACGAGCAGTACTTC.

The chain links TRBV4-2 to TRBJ2-3; D unclear. V was clipped by 0 bases and J by 4 bases, with 5 bases between them. Germline V CDR1 and CDR2: LGHNA, YNFKEQ. The CDR3 runs to 13 residues. CDR3 sequence (DNA): TGTGCCAGCAGCCAAGATGTCTCAGATACGCAGTATTTT. This sequence encodes CASSQDVSDTQYF.

CDR3 sequence (DNA): TGTGCCAGCAGCCGACGACTAGCGGGAAACTACGAGCAGTACTTC. Its protein product is CASSRRLAGNYEQYF. V usage is TRBV6-5 and J usage is TRBJ2-7, with 11 bases aligning to TRBD2. The V and J ends lost 6 bases and 3 bases, in that order; junction bases with no gene match: 7. The CDR3 is 15 amino acids. Germline V gene data show CDR1 as MNHEY and CDR2 as SVGAGI.

The chain is built from TRBV27 and TRBJ1-2; 12 bases map to TRBD1. J was trimmed by 7 bases and V by 6 bases; bases with no gene match: 12. CDR1 MNHEY and CDR2 SMNVEV come from the germline V gene (reference sequence). There are 16 residues in the CDR3. The DNA for the CDR3 is TGTGCCAGCAGAAAAGACCGGGACAGGGGGCGCGGTGGCTACACCTTC. Its protein is CASRKDRDRGRGGYTF.

The rearrangement uses TRBV27 and TRBJ1-5; 7 bases are shared with TRBD1. The V gene's germline CDR1 is MNHEY and CDR2 SMNVEV (reference sequence). V lost 6 bases to trimming and J lost 7 bases; unmatched junction nucleotides: 9. The CDR3 extends over 14 amino acids. In nucleotides, the CDR3 is TGTGCCAGCAGCCTGGACAGGATCGGACAGCCCCAGCATTTT. This sequence encodes CASSLDRIGQPQHF.

CDR3 sequence: CASSWDRTNEKLFF. The CDR3 DNA reads TGCGCCAGCAGCTGGGACAGGACTAATGAAAAACTGTTTTTT. The genes are TRBV5-1 and TRBJ1-4; 8 bases are a match to TRBD1. The CDR3 consists of 14 residues. Germline CDR1 reads SGHRS; CDR2 reads YFSETQ. J gave up 2 bases and V 3 bases, and 0 bases lay outside the gene matches.

The V gene is TRBV11-2, the J gene TRBJ2-5; no clear D. Looked up from germline, CDR1 is SGHAT and CDR2 is FQNNGV. The CDR3 extends over 12 amino acids. V gave up 6 bases and J gave up 4 bases, with 9 bases separating them. The CDR3 sequence is CASSATVETQYF. CDR3 sequence (DNA): TGTGCCAGCAGTGCTACGGTAGAGACCCAGTACTTC.